A selection of T cell receptor beta chains follows, all from one sample in a study of early T cells in non-severe SARS-CoV-2 infection. TCRdb ran MiXCR on the 5' RACE reads and lists one entry per CDR3 protein. Here the sample spans tens of thousands of distinct CDR3 sequences, 9.3% being singletons. The sequenced sample was whole blood. These receptors came from an adult who was a healthcare worker with PCR-confirmed SARS-CoV-2 infection or an uninfected control (not recorded which). Each CDR3 is given with its conserved first and last residue. D genes are given only for firm matches. Size values are once, few and many counts, or a class for expanded clones, and some rows have none.

CDR3nt: TGCAGTCCGGGAGGGGGGCAAGAGACCCAGTACTTC; CDR3aa: CSPGGGQETQYF; d_gene: TRBD2; j_gene: TRBJ2-5; v_gene: TRBV20-1; abundance: .
CDR3nt: TGCGCCAGCAGCTTGGTCCCGACAGGGGTGAACACTGAAGCTTTCTTT; CDR3aa: CASSLVPTGVNTEAFF; d_gene: TRBD1; j_gene: TRBJ1-1; v_gene: TRBV5-1; abundance: .
CDR3nt: TGCGCCAGCAGCCAATCCGGGACTAGCAATGAGCAGTTCTTC; CDR3aa: CASSQSGTSNEQFF; d_gene: TRBD2; j_gene: TRBJ2-1; v_gene: TRBV4-3; abundance: few
CDR3nt: TGTGCCATCAGAATGGTTGACGGGGAGACCCAGTACTTC; CDR3aa: CAIRMVDGETQYF; d_gene: .; j_gene: TRBJ2-5; v_gene: TRBV10-3; abundance: few
CDR3nt: TGTGCCAGCAGTCATCGGGCCGGGACTAGCGGATACGAGCAGTACTTC; CDR3aa: CASSHRAGTSGYEQYF; d_gene: TRBD2; j_gene: TRBJ2-7; v_gene: TRBV7-2; abundance: many
CDR3nt: TGCGCCAGCAGCTCGGCTCCTTCCGGGACAGCTTATTATTTT; CDR3aa: CASSSAPSGTAYYF; d_gene: TRBD1; j_gene: TRBJ2-3; v_gene: TRBV5-1; abundance: .
CDR3nt: TGTGCCAGCAGACGGGGCACAGGGAGTCAGCCCCAGCATTTT; CDR3aa: CASRRGTGSQPQHF; d_gene: .; j_gene: TRBJ1-5; v_gene: TRBV28; abundance: .
CDR3nt: TGCAGCGTTGAAGTCCGGGGGACTTACAATGAGCAGTTCTTC; CDR3aa: CSVEVRGTYNEQFF; d_gene: .; j_gene: TRBJ2-1; v_gene: TRBV29-1; abundance: many
CDR3nt: TGTGCCAGCAGCCCCCCCCTGCCCACAGATACGCAGTATTTT; CDR3aa: CASSPPLPTDTQYF; d_gene: .; j_gene: TRBJ2-3; v_gene: TRBV9; abundance: .
CDR3nt: TGTGCCTGGAGCCGGGACAGGGGCCTACTCTCCTCTGGAAACACCATATATTTT; CDR3aa: CAWSRDRGLLSSGNTIYF; d_gene: TRBD1; j_gene: TRBJ1-3; v_gene: TRBV30; abundance: .
CDR3nt: TGTGCCAGCAGTTACCGCCCCAGGTTGTCCCTTAGGAATGAGCAGTTCTTC; CDR3aa: CASSYRPRLSLRNEQFF; d_gene: .; j_gene: TRBJ2-1; v_gene: TRBV6-2/TRBV6-3; abundance: few
CDR3nt: TGTGCCAGCAGCTTAGAGTGGGAAAACAATGAGCAGTTCTTC; CDR3aa: CASSLEWENNEQFF; d_gene: .; j_gene: TRBJ2-1; v_gene: TRBV11-3; abundance: many
CDR3nt: TGTGCCACCTGGGACAACAATCAGCCCCAGCATTTT; CDR3aa: CATWDNNQPQHF; d_gene: .; j_gene: TRBJ1-5; v_gene: TRBV28; abundance: many
CDR3nt: TGTGCCAGCAGCCAGTTTTTAGCGGGACCTTACAATGAGCAGTTCTTC; CDR3aa: CASSQFLAGPYNEQFF; d_gene: TRBD2; j_gene: TRBJ2-1; v_gene: TRBV14; abundance: .
CDR3nt: TGTGCCAGCAGCTTACTTGGCGGGACTAGCACAGATACGCAGTATTTT; CDR3aa: CASSLLGGTSTDTQYF; d_gene: .; j_gene: TRBJ2-3; v_gene: TRBV11-2; abundance: many
CDR3nt: TGTGCCAGCAGCCGAACGACTAGCCGAGGAAACAATGAGCAGTTCTTC; CDR3aa: CASSRTTSRGNNEQFF; d_gene: TRBD2; j_gene: TRBJ2-1; v_gene: TRBV3-1; abundance: many
CDR3nt: TGTGCCAGCTCACCACCTAGCGGGAGCGAGCAGTACTTC; CDR3aa: CASSPPSGSEQYF; d_gene: TRBD2; j_gene: TRBJ2-7; v_gene: TRBV18; abundance: few
CDR3nt: TGTGCCAGCAGCTTAGCACTAGCGGCTAACACCGGGGAGCTGTTTTTT; CDR3aa: CASSLALAANTGELFF; d_gene: TRBD2; j_gene: TRBJ2-2; v_gene: TRBV7-9; abundance: many
CDR3nt: TGTGCCAGCAGGACGATAGCGGGAAGTTTCTACGAGCAGTACTTC; CDR3aa: CASRTIAGSFYEQYF; d_gene: TRBD2; j_gene: TRBJ2-7; v_gene: TRBV27; abundance: many
CDR3nt: TGCAGTGCCGCTGGACAGGGGGGCTCCTACAATGAGCAGTTCTTC; CDR3aa: CSAAGQGGSYNEQFF; d_gene: TRBD1; j_gene: TRBJ2-1; v_gene: TRBV20-1; abundance: many
CDR3nt: TGTGCCAGCAGAGTGGGGACTAGCGCGGTTATCAATGAGCAGTTCTTC; CDR3aa: CASRVGTSAVINEQFF; d_gene: TRBD2; j_gene: TRBJ2-1; v_gene: TRBV27; abundance: many
CDR3nt: TGTGCCAGCAGCCAATGGGAGGGCCAAGATACGCAGTATTTT; CDR3aa: CASSQWEGQDTQYF; d_gene: TRBD2; j_gene: TRBJ2-3; v_gene: TRBV7-2; abundance: .
CDR3nt: TGCGCCAGCAGCCAAGATATATCTCCTGGAAACACCATATATTTT; CDR3aa: CASSQDISPGNTIYF; d_gene: .; j_gene: TRBJ1-3; v_gene: TRBV4-1; abundance: many
CDR3nt: TGTGCCAGCAGACCGACAGGGGTCAATCAGCCCCAGCATTTT; CDR3aa: CASRPTGVNQPQHF; d_gene: TRBD1; j_gene: TRBJ1-5; v_gene: TRBV27; abundance: few
CDR3nt: TGTGCCAGCAGCTTAGCCACTAGCGGGAGACTTGCCGGGGAGCTGTTTTTT; CDR3aa: CASSLATSGRLAGELFF; d_gene: TRBD2; j_gene: TRBJ2-2; v_gene: TRBV7-2; abundance: .
CDR3nt: TGTGCCAGTAGAGAGACTAACGGGGGACACAATGAGCAGTTCTTC; CDR3aa: CASRETNGGHNEQFF; d_gene: .; j_gene: TRBJ2-1; v_gene: TRBV19; abundance: many
CDR3nt: TGTGCCAGCAGCGTAGGGGAGTCATTTCGTACTGAAGCTTTCTTT; CDR3aa: CASSVGESFRTEAFF; d_gene: .; j_gene: TRBJ1-1; v_gene: TRBV9; abundance: .
CDR3nt: TGTGCCAGCAGCCGGAATGGCCTGCTCGATACGCAGTATTTT; CDR3aa: CASSRNGLLDTQYF; d_gene: .; j_gene: TRBJ2-3; v_gene: TRBV14; abundance: many
CDR3nt: TGCGCCAGCCAACAACTAAATGGAGGGATAGGATACACCGGGGAGCTGTTTTTT; CDR3aa: CASQQLNGGIGYTGELFF; d_gene: .; j_gene: TRBJ2-2; v_gene: TRBV4-1; abundance: many
CDR3nt: TGCAGTGCCCCCAGGGCGGCCGGGGAGCTGTTTTTT; CDR3aa: CSAPRAAGELFF; d_gene: .; j_gene: TRBJ2-2; v_gene: TRBV20-1; abundance: few
CDR3nt: TGCAGCGTTGTCCACGATGAGCAGTTCTTC; CDR3aa: CSVVHDEQFF; d_gene: .; j_gene: TRBJ2-1; v_gene: TRBV29-1; abundance: .
CDR3nt: TGTGCCAGCAGCAGAGGACAGGACAAAACCTACGAGCAGTACTTC; CDR3aa: CASSRGQDKTYEQYF; d_gene: TRBD1; j_gene: TRBJ2-7; v_gene: TRBV7-9; abundance: many
CDR3nt: TGTGCCAGCAGTCGATACCACCTTACAGGAGGGACTGAAGCTTTCTTT; CDR3aa: CASSRYHLTGGTEAFF; d_gene: .; j_gene: TRBJ1-1; v_gene: TRBV6-2/TRBV6-3; abundance: many
CDR3nt: TGTGCCAGCAGCCCGGAGAATGAGCAGTTCTTC; CDR3aa: CASSPENEQFF; d_gene: .; j_gene: TRBJ2-1; v_gene: TRBV14; abundance: .
CDR3nt: TGTGCCTGGAGTGTAACCTTGTACAGGGCAGATACGCAGTATTTT; CDR3aa: CAWSVTLYRADTQYF; d_gene: .; j_gene: TRBJ2-3; v_gene: TRBV30; abundance: .
CDR3nt: TGTGCCAGCAAAGCAAGCACCTCTGGAAACACCATATATTTT; CDR3aa: CASKASTSGNTIYF; d_gene: .; j_gene: TRBJ1-3; v_gene: TRBV7-3; abundance: .
CDR3nt: TGCGCCAGCAGGAAAGAAGCGGGAGTAGACACCGGGGAGCTGTTTTTT; CDR3aa: CASRKEAGVDTGELFF; d_gene: TRBD2; j_gene: TRBJ2-2; v_gene: TRBV5-1; abundance: many
CDR3nt: TGTGCCACCAGTGATTTCTCCTTTGGCAGGGGGGATGAGCAGTTCTTC; CDR3aa: CATSDFSFGRGDEQFF; d_gene: .; j_gene: TRBJ2-1; v_gene: TRBV24-1; abundance: few
CDR3nt: TGCGCCAGCAGCTTGACTACCGGGAGGGCCCTATCTGATCCCTACGAGCAGTACTTC; CDR3aa: CASSLTTGRALSDPYEQYF; d_gene: TRBD2; j_gene: TRBJ2-7; v_gene: TRBV5-1; abundance: many
CDR3nt: TGCAGCGTTGTGGGACAGGGGAGCACAAATGAGCAGTTCTTC; CDR3aa: CSVVGQGSTNEQFF; d_gene: TRBD1; j_gene: TRBJ2-1; v_gene: TRBV29-1; abundance: many
CDR3nt: TGTGCCAGCAGCTTGCGTCAAGAGACCCAGTACTTC; CDR3aa: CASSLRQETQYF; d_gene: .; j_gene: TRBJ2-5; v_gene: TRBV5-6; abundance: .
CDR3nt: TGTGCCATCAGTGGGCATAGCGGGATCTCAGATACGCAGTATTTT; CDR3aa: CAISGHSGISDTQYF; d_gene: TRBD2; j_gene: TRBJ2-3; v_gene: TRBV10-3; abundance: many
CDR3nt: TGTGCCAGCAGCGCGGGACAGGGTAGTGAAAAACTGTTTTTT; CDR3aa: CASSAGQGSEKLFF; d_gene: TRBD1; j_gene: TRBJ1-4; v_gene: TRBV9; abundance: .
CDR3nt: TGTGCCAGCTTGGTGGGAGGGAGAAATGAGCAGTTCTTC; CDR3aa: CASLVGGRNEQFF; d_gene: TRBD2; j_gene: TRBJ2-1; v_gene: TRBV12-3/TRBV12-4; abundance: many
CDR3nt: TGTGCCATCAGTGACTTCGGCTATGGCTACACCTTC; CDR3aa: CAISDFGYGYTF; d_gene: .; j_gene: TRBJ1-2; v_gene: TRBV10-3; abundance: many
CDR3nt: TGCGCCAGCAGCCAAGCCGATACGCAGTATTTT; CDR3aa: CASSQADTQYF; d_gene: .; j_gene: TRBJ2-3; v_gene: TRBV4-1; abundance: many
CDR3nt: TGTGCCAGCTCTCTCCGTGGGGTTCGAAATGAGCAGTTCTTC; CDR3aa: CASSLRGVRNEQFF; d_gene: .; j_gene: TRBJ2-1; v_gene: TRBV18; abundance: many
CDR3nt: TGCGCCAGCAGTCAATCGTTTCAGGGGGCTTTCTACGAGCAGTACTTC; CDR3aa: CASSQSFQGAFYEQYF; d_gene: TRBD1; j_gene: TRBJ2-7; v_gene: TRBV23-1; abundance: many
CDR3nt: TGTGCCAGCAGCCGGCCCGTGGGGGGCCCCCTCCACTTT; CDR3aa: CASSRPVGGPLHF; d_gene: .; j_gene: TRBJ1-6; v_gene: TRBV7-9; abundance: many
CDR3nt: TGCAGCGTTGAAGAGTCGGCAGATAGGGGCTACACCTTC; CDR3aa: CSVEESADRGYTF; d_gene: .; j_gene: TRBJ1-2; v_gene: TRBV29-1; abundance: many
CDR3nt: TGTGCCAGCAGCTCTCTTGGAGGGATTAGGGATGAGCAGTTCTTC; CDR3aa: CASSSLGGIRDEQFF; d_gene: .; j_gene: TRBJ2-1; v_gene: TRBV5-5; abundance: many
CDR3nt: TGCAGCGTTGAGTCAGGGATGGAGTGGGATACGCAGTATTTT; CDR3aa: CSVESGMEWDTQYF; d_gene: .; j_gene: TRBJ2-3; v_gene: TRBV29-1; abundance: .
CDR3nt: TGTGCCAGCAGTTTTAGGGACAGAAATTATGGCTACACCTTC; CDR3aa: CASSFRDRNYGYTF; d_gene: TRBD1; j_gene: TRBJ1-2; v_gene: TRBV12-3/TRBV12-4; abundance: .
CDR3nt: TGTGCCAGCTCACGCGGACTAGCGGGAGGGCCGGTCAATGAGCAGTTCTTC; CDR3aa: CASSRGLAGGPVNEQFF; d_gene: TRBD2; j_gene: TRBJ2-1; v_gene: TRBV18; abundance: .
CDR3nt: TGTGCCAGCAGTATCGGACTAGCTCAGTTCTTC; CDR3aa: CASSIGLAQFF; d_gene: TRBD2; j_gene: TRBJ2-1; v_gene: TRBV28; abundance: .
CDR3nt: TGTGCCAGCAGCCCGGCCGTTCCCCCCTACAATGAGCAGTTCTTC; CDR3aa: CASSPAVPPYNEQFF; d_gene: .; j_gene: TRBJ2-1; v_gene: TRBV7-9; abundance: few